This T cell receptor beta chain was recorded in a study of T cells of healthy individuals. TCRdb independently ran MiXCR on the 5' RACE reads; one entry per CDR3 protein. The data contain around 100,000 distinct CDR3 sequences, under 20% of them singletons. The CDR3 totals 14 residues. Germline CDR1 and CDR2: DFQATT and SNEGSKA (reference sequence). V was clipped by 6 bases and J by 1 base, with 14 bases between them. This sequence originates from a human donor in good health. The chain combines TRBV20-1 with TRBJ2-3; D is uncertain. The CDR3 coding sequence is TGCAGTGCCGCGGCGAACTCCGGCACAGATACGCAGTATTTT. This translates into CSAAANSGTDTQYF.